One T cell receptor (beta chain) is described in this entry. Its antigen is not known. This CDR3 region has 16 residues. The data originate from a study of graft-versus-host responses after intestinal transplantation. The data were produced by immunoSEQ multiplex PCR, yet TCRdb's version contains in-frame clones alone and is incomplete. The sample lists under 65,000 clones, 90% to 95% occurring once. Broader study findings: Investigators detected GvH clones in recipient marrow, with some emerging earlier in ileum or blood. Early after transplant, HvG declines were associated with peak levels of circulating GvH clones. Allografts from individuals with graft-donor T cell macrochimerism displayed high graft-versus-host to host-versus-graft clonal ratios.

The clonotype originates from a human donor who was the organ donor for an intestinal transplant. The chain carries TRBV21-1 and TRBJ2-4; TRBD1, as called in the table, went unchecked against the DNA. TRBV21-1 counts as a pseudogene. The source was unstimulated CD4+ T cells sorted from spleen or lymph node cells, collected before transplant. The CDR3 coding sequence is TGTGCCAGCGGCCCAGGGGAGTGGCTAGCCAAAAACATTCAGTACTTC. It specifies CASGPGEWLAKNIQYF.